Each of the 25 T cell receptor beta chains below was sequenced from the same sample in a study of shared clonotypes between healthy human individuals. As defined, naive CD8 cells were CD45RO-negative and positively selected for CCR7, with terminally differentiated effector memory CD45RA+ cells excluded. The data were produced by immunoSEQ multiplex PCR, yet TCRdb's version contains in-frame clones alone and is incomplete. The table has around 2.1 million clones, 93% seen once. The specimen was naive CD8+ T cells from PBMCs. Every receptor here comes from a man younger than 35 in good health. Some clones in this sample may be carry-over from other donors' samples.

CDR3 sequence (DNA): TGTGCCAGCAGCTGGACCGGGACTCCGTCGGACGAGCAGTACTTC. As protein: CASSWTGTPSDEQYF. The V gene is TRBV9, the J gene TRBJ2-7; maybe TRBD2 (6 bases). Germline values: CDR1 SGDLS, CDR2 YYNGEE. V was clipped by 4 bases and J by 5 bases, with 19 bases between them. This CDR3 spans 15 amino acids.

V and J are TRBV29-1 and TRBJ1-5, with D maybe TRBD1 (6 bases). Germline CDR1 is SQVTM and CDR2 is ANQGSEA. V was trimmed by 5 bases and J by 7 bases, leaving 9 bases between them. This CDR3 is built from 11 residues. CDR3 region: CSVYRVQPQHF. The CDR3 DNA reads TGCAGCGTTTACAGGGTCCAGCCCCAGCATTTT.

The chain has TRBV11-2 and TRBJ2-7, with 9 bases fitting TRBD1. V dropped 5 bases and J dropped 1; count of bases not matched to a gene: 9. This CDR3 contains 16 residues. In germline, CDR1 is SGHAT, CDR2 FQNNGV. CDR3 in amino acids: CASSPAGTGSSYEQYF. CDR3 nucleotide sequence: TGTGCCAGCAGCCCAGCTGGGACAGGGTCTTCCTACGAGCAGTACTTC.

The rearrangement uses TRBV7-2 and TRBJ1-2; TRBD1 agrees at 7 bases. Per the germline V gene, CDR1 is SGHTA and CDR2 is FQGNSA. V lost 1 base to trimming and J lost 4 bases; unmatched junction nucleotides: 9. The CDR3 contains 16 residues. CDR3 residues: CASSLGGGQGVYGYTF. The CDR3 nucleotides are TGTGCCAGCAGCTTAGGAGGTGGGCAGGGGGTCTATGGCTACACCTTC.

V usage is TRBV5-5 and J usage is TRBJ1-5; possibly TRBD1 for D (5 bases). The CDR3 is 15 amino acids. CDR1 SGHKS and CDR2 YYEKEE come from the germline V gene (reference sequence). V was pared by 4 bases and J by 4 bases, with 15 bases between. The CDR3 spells CASSPVQGWNQPQHF. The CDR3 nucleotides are TGTGCCAGCAGCCCTGTGCAGGGTTGGAATCAGCCCCAGCATTTT. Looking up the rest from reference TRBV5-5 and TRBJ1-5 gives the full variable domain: DAGVTQSPTHLIKTRGQQVTLRCSPISGHKSVSWYQQVLGQGPQFIFQYYEKEERGRGNFPDRFSARQFPNYSSELNVNALLLGDSALYLCASSPVQGWNQPQHFGDGTRLSIL.

CDR3 in DNA: TGTGCCAGTAGTATAGCAGGGGGCTCGAACACTGAAGCTTTCTTT. It translates to CASSIAGGSNTEAFF. The rearrangement links TRBV19 to TRBJ1-1; 8 positions agree with TRBD1. The CDR3 spans 15 residues. After removal of 1 base from V and 1 base from J, the junction contained 2 bases not matched to a gene. Germline V gene lookup returns CDR1 LNHDA and CDR2 SQIVND (reference sequence). The full variable domain, rest sourced from reference TRBV19 and TRBJ1-1, is DGGITQSPKYLFRKEGQNVTLSCEQNLNHDAMYWYRQDPGQGLRLIYYSQIVNDFQKGDIAEGYSVSREKKESFPLTVTSAQKNPTAFYLCASSIAGGSNTEAFFGQGTRLTVV.

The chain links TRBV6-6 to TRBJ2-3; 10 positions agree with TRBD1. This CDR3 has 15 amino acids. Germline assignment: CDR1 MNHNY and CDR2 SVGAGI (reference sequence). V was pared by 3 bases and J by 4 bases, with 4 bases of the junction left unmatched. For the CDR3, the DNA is TGTGCCAGCAGTTATGGGACAGGGGTGCCAGATACGCAGTATTTT. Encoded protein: CASSYGTGVPDTQYF.

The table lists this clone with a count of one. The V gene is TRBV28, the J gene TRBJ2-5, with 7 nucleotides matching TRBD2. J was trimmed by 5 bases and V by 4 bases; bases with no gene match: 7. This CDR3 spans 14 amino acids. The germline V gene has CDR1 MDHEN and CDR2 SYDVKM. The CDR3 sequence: CASSWRGTIETQYF. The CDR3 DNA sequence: TGTGCCAGCAGTTGGCGGGGGACCATTGAGACCCAGTACTTC.

CDR3 region: CATSRGGERDEKLFF. The CDR3 nucleotides read TGTGCCACCAGCAGAGGAGGGGAGAGGGATGAAAAACTGTTTTTT. V is TRBV15 and J is TRBJ1-4, with D possibly matching TRBD1 (5 bases). This CDR3 comprises 15 residues. Germline assignment: CDR1 LNHNV and CDR2 YYDKDF (reference sequence). With 1 base removed from V and 6 bases from J, the gap between germline ends came to 12 bases.

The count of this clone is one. CDR3 sequence reads: CASSPTGGGSGANVLTF. CDR3 DNA: TGTGCCAGCAGTCCCACGGGGGGCGGGTCTGGGGCCAACGTCCTGACTTTC. The chain links TRBV2 to TRBJ2-6, with a tentative D call TRBD2 (7 bases). The CDR3 extends over 17 amino acids. Per the germline V gene, CDR1 is SNHLY and CDR2 is FYNNEI. The ends were cut back, 5 bases at V and 1 base at J, with 15 bases in the middle.

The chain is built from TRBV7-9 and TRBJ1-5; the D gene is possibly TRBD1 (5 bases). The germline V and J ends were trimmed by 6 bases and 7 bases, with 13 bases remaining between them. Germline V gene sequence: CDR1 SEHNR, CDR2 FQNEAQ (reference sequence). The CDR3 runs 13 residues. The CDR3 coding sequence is TGTGCCAGCAGTTTTTGGGGGATCCAGCCCCAGCATTTT. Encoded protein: CASSFWGIQPQHF.

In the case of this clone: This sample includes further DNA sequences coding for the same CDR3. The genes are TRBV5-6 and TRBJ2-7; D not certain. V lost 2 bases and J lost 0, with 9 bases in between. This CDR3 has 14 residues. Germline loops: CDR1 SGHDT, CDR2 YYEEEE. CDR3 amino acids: CASSLGLSSYEQYF. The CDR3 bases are TGTGCCAGCAGCTTAGGCCTGAGCTCCTACGAGCAGTACTTC.

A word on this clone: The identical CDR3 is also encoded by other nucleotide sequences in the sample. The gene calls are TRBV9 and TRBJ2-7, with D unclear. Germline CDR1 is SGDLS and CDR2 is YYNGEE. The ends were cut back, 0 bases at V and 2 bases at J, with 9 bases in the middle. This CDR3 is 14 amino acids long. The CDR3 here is CASSVEDSPYEQYF. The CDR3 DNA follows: TGTGCCAGCAGCGTAGAAGACTCCCCCTACGAGCAGTACTTC.

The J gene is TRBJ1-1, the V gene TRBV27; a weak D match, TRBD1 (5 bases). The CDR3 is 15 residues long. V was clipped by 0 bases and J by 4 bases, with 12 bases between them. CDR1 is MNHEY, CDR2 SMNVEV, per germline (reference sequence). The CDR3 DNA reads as TGTGCCAGCAGTTTATCCCAGGGAGTGACCACTGAAGCTTTCTTT. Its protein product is CASSLSQGVTTEAFF.

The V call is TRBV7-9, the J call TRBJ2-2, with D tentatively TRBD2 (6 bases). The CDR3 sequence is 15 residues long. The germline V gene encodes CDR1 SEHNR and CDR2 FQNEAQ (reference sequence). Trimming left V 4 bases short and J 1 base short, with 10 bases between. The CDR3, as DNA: TGTGCCAGCAGCTCGACTAGATGGAACACCGGGGAGCTGTTTTTT. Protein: CASSSTRWNTGELFF.

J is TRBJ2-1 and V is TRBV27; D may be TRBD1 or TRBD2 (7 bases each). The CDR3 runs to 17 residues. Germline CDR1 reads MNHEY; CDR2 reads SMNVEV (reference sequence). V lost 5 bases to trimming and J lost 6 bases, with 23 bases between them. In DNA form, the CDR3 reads TGTGCCAGCAGTCCCAGGGGGGGTCCCGGGGGATTCAATGAGCAGTTCTTC. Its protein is CASSPRGGPGGFNEQFF.

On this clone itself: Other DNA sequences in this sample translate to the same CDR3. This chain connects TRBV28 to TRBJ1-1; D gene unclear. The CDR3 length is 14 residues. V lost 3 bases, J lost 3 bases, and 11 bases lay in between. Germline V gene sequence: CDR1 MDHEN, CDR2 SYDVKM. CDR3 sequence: CASSLTPGDTEAFF. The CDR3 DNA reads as TGTGCCAGCAGTTTGACTCCTGGAGACACTGAAGCTTTCTTT.

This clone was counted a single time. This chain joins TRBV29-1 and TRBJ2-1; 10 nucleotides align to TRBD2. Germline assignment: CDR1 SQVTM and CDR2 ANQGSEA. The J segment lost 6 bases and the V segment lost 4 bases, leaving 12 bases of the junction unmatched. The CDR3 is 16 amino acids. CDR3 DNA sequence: TGCAGCGTTGTAGCGCGAGCGGGAGGGAAGGGCAATGAGCAGTTCTTC. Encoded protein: CSVVARAGGKGNEQFF.

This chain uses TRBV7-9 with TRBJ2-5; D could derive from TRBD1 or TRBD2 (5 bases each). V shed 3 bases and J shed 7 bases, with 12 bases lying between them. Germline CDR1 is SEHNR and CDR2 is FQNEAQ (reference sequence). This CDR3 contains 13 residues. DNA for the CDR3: TGTGCCAGCAGCTTCGGGACCAAGGGGACCCAGTACTTC. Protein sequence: CASSFGTKGTQYF.

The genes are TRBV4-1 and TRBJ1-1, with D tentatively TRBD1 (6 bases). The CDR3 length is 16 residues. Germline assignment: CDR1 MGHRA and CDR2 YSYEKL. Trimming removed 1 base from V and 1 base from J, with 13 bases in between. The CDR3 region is CASSQVHRVGNTEAFF. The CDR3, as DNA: TGCGCCAGCAGCCAAGTACACAGGGTTGGGAACACTGAAGCTTTCTTT.

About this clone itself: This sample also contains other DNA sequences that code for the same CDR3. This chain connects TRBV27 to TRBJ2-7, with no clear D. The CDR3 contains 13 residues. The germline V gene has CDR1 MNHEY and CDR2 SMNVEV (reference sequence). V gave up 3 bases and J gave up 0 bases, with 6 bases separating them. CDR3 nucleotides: TGTGCCAGCAGTTTCTCCTCCTCCTACGAGCAGTACTTC. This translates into CASSFSSSYEQYF.

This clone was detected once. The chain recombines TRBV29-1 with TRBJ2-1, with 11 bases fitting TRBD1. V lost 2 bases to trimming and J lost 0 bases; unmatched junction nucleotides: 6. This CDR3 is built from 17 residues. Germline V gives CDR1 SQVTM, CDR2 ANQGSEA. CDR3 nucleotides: TGCAGCGTTGAATCGGGCGGGACAGGGGGCTCCTACAATGAGCAGTTCTTC. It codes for CSVESGGTGGSYNEQFF.

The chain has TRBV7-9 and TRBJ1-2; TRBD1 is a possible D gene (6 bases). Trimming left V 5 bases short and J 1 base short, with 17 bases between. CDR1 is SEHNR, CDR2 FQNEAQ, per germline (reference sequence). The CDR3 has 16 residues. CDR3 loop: CASSPHGVGHNYGYTF. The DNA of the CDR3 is TGTGCCAGCAGCCCCCATGGGGTGGGACATAACTATGGCTACACCTTC.

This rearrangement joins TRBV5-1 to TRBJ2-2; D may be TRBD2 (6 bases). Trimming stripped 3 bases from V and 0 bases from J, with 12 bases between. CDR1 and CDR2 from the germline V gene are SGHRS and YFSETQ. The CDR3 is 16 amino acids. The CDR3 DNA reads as TGCGCCAGCAGCTGGGGGGAATCTGCGAACACCGGGGAGCTGTTTTTT. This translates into CASSWGESANTGELFF.

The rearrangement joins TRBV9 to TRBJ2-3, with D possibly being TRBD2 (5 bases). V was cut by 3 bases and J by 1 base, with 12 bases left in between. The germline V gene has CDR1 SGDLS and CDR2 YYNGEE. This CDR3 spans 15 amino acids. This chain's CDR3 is CASSERAVGTDTQYF. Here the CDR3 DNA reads TGTGCCAGCAGCGAGAGGGCAGTGGGCACAGATACGCAGTATTTT. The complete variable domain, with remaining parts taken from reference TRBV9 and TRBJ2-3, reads DSGVTQTPKHLITATGQRVTLRCSPRSGDLSVYWYQQSLDQGLQFLIQYYNGEERAKGNILERFSAQQFPDLHSELNLSSLELGDSALYFCASSERAVGTDTQYFGPGTRLTVL.